Listed below are T cell receptor beta chains from one sample, sequenced in a study of human T cells and chemical hapten exposure. A single record per CDR3 protein comes from TCRdb applying MiXCR to the RACE reads. The repertoire holds around 110,000 distinct CDR3 sequences, with about 12% as singletons. Source: whole blood, taken in connection with sensitization to the hapten diphenylcyclopropenone (DPC). The receptors shown here come from a woman between 50 and 59 years old with alopecia areata. Some clones in this sample may be carry-over from other donors' samples. The CDR3 runs from the conserved cysteine through the conserved F or W. The order of the fields is V gene, CDR3 protein.

v_call: TRBV7-8; cdr3_aa: CASSPNSYPTEQYF
v_call: TRBV29-1; cdr3_aa: CSVGAVRGRNTEAFF
v_call: TRBV28; cdr3_aa: CASSLSVGGNQPQHF
v_call: TRBV7-9; cdr3_aa: CASSLAPDLNEKLFF
v_call: TRBV6-2/TRBV6-3; cdr3_aa: CASSYLKGGASTGELFF
v_call: TRBV3-1; cdr3_aa: CASSPLDRGGYTF
v_call: TRBV7-2; cdr3_aa: CASSLGGGVAKNIQYF
v_call: TRBV12-3/TRBV12-4; cdr3_aa: CASSLKGMYQPQHF
v_call: TRBV21-1; cdr3_aa: CASRNSTGTYEQYF
v_call: TRBV29-1; cdr3_aa: CSVVSSGSTNTGELFF
v_call: TRBV5-4; cdr3_aa: CASSSPSGTKLYEQYF
v_call: TRBV18; cdr3_aa: CASSMGRGSYNEQFF
v_call: TRBV10-3; cdr3_aa: CAISGYMETQYF
v_call: TRBV29-1; cdr3_aa: CSVGTVNYGYTF
v_call: TRBV7-6; cdr3_aa: CASSLRTDRVYNYGYTF
v_call: TRBV6-1; cdr3_aa: CASSEEFRGQETQYF
v_call: TRBV12-3/TRBV12-4; cdr3_aa: CASRRPLNTEAFF
v_call: TRBV29-1; cdr3_aa: CSVRGNELFF
v_call: TRBV28; cdr3_aa: CASSSGGGARTEAFF
v_call: TRBV7-9; cdr3_aa: CASRASGSVYEQYF
v_call: TRBV6-5; cdr3_aa: CASSGRANSPLHF
v_call: TRBV14; cdr3_aa: CASSQDMGRGAFF
v_call: TRBV21-1; cdr3_aa: CASSKGSSAYEQYF
v_call: TRBV6-1; cdr3_aa: CASSTEGFPTDTQYF
v_call: TRBV6-5; cdr3_aa: CASRRLAGGNQETQYF
v_call: TRBV3-1; cdr3_aa: CASSQGTEKLFF
v_call: TRBV10-1; cdr3_aa: CASSSGQRKLFF